Included here is one T cell receptor beta chain sequence, with context. The data belong to a study of blood T cell repertoires in COVID-19. Overall study: Sources were T cells, B-cell-depleted T cells, or PBMCs; the material itself was cDNA or gDNA.

TCRdb's table, derived via immunoSEQ multiplex PCR, lists solely in-frame clones and lacks some. This sample has around 280,000 clones, with 90% found just once. Participants were aged about 18 to 90 years, lived in under 30 US areas, and enrolled virtually. Cohorts were based on clinical histories the participants reported. Sequencing was done on a sample of PBMCs or T cells enriched from blood (not recorded which). This clonotype originated in a woman between 18 and 30 years old with acute COVID-19.

The CDR3 reads CASTSSGRGYNEQFF. DNA for the CDR3: TGTGCCAGCACCTCTAGCGGGAGAGGATACAATGAGCAGTTCTTC. The V and J genes are TRBV6-5 and TRBJ2-1; 10 nucleotides match TRBD2. The CDR3 extends over 15 amino acids. J gave up 4 bases and V 7 bases, and 7 bases lay outside the gene matches. In germline, CDR1 is MNHEY, CDR2 SVGAGI.